This TCR beta chain stems from a study of response to subunit inactivated influenza vaccine. Via MiXCR, TCRdb re-called the RT-PCR reads, giving one row per CDR3 protein. The sample has 450,000 to 600,000 distinct CDR3 sequences, approximately 7.7% seen once. In its sample, this clonotype was seen a few times. Its antigen is still unknown. Study findings and constraints: The authors suggested that few new T cells are recruited per seasonal influenza vaccination.

The germline V gene has CDR1 LGHNA and CDR2 YSLEER. V shed 2 bases and J 4 bases; nucleotides not matched to a gene: 5. The CDR3 sequence is 16 residues long. The chain carries TRBV4-3 and TRBJ2-2; TRBD2 matches at 9 bases. The sample was PBMCs from blood, taken less than 30 months after vaccination. This clonotype was obtained from a man between 50 and 75 years old who received an inactivated influenza vaccine. CDR3 DNA sequence: TGCGCCAGCAGCCAAAGGGCGGGGGGGGCCACCGGGGAGCTGTTTTTT. This encodes CASSQRAGGATGELFF.